The present TCR beta chain was sequenced within a study of T cells in localized non-small cell lung cancer (dated by TCRdb to about 2020). Regarding the complete study: T cell repertoires of about 230 early-stage NSCLC patients were analyzed, with tumors being compared against uninvolved tumor-adjacent lungs. All 250 or so NSCLC patients in the cohort were treatment-naive and had localized lung tumors that were resected. NSCLC patients had a mean age of around 70 years, and fewer than 150 were male and around 110 female.

As for this clone: What this receptor recognizes is not known. Base qualities are not provided; no much larger clone lies one nucleotide away.

The immunoSEQ Assay was used to sequence TCR beta CDR3 regions from DNA. From the authors' description of their analysis: To compute T cell density, TCR beta template counts were normalized to usable DNA, which was estimated by amplifying housekeeping genes. Richness was estimated with the preseqR package, extrapolating to 400,000 templates for PBMC samples and 120,000 templates for tissue samples. Clonality was taken to be one minus Pielou's evenness. Differential abundance testing on productive amino-acid clonotypes, with a minimum total count of 5 and an alpha of 0.1, was used to identify tissue-enriched TCRs. Repertoire overlap between compartments was quantified with the Jaccard Index and Morisita Overlap Index. GLIPH grouped TCR beta CDR3s together with public tetramer-defined viral CDR3s, and a viral motif had to include at least three viral sequences and show V-gene enrichment. The clones in this table, taken by TCRdb from immuneACCESS, are in-frame only. Not every clone is retained; where verified, under half of the shortfall comes from an unresolved V gene, and the cause of the rest is unknown. V and J calls and clone size are those listed in that table; D and trimming were worked out from the DNA. The sample yields more than 70,000 clones; around four fifths were counted once. 2.5% to 3% of the sample comes from the top ten.

Overall results and qualifications from the work: Uninvolved tumor-adjacent lung showed the highest T cell clonality, higher than tumor, which suggests more focused antigenic responses in the adjacent lung. Because of the exploratory design, TCR variables were selected using unadjusted p-values without false-discovery rate correction. Because multi-region tumor sequencing was not performed, intratumor heterogeneity could not be ruled out. A median of around 57 of the top 100 tumor clones turned up in the paired uninvolved adjacent lung, and 25 to 30 of those clones also ranked among the top 100 of that same adjacent lung. Higher blood T cell density associated with longer overall survival, while higher adjacent-lung clonality associated with shorter survival.

At diagnosis, peripheral blood, uninvolved tumor-adjacent lung and tumor were collected and stored as a combination of fresh-frozen and FFPE material. For TCR repertoire profiling, the blood samples were analyzed as peripheral blood mononuclear cells. The clonotype was recovered from a man between 40 and 75 years old with stage I lung adenocarcinoma. The material was peripheral blood, obtained before any cancer treatment.

CDR3 loop: CASSNRSGTGWDIQYF. At the DNA level, the sequence is TGTGCCAGCAGCAATCGCTCTGGGACAGGGTGGGACATTCAGTACTTC. The sequence links TRBV21-1 to TRBJ2-4; the table's D call of TRBD1 was not tested on the DNA. TRBV21-1 is a listed pseudogene. Counted from cysteine to phenylalanine, this CDR3 has 16 amino acids. The read is trimmed to its CDR3 DNA, 48 bases read in frame from base 1.